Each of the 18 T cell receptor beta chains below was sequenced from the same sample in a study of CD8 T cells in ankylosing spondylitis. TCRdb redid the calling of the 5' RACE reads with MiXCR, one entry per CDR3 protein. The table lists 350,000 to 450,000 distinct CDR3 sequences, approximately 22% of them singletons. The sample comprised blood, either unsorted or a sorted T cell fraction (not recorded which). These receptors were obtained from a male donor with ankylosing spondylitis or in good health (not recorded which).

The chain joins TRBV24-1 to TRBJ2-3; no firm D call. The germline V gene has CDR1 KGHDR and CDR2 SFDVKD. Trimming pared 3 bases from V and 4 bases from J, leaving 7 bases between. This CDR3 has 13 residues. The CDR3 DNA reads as TGTGCCACCAGTGATCCCCCCGCAGATACGCAGTATTTT. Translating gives CATSDPPADTQYF.

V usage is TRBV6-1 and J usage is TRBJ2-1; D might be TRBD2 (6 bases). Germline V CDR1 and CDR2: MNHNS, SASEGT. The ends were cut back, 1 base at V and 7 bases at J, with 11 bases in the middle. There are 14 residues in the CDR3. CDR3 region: CASSEVEGWNEQFF. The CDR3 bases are TGTGCCAGCAGTGAAGTGGAGGGCTGGAATGAGCAGTTCTTC.

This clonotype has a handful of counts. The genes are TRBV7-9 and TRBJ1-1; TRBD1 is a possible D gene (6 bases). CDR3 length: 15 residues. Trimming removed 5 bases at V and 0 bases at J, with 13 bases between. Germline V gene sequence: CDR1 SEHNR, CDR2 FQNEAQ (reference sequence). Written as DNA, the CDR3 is TGTGCCAGCAGCACGTCGACAGGCTTGAACACTGAAGCTTTCTTT. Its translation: CASSTSTGLNTEAFF.

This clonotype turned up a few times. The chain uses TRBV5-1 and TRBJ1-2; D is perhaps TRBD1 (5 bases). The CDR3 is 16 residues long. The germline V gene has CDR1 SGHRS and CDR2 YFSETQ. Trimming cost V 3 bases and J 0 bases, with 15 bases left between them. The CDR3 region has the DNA TGCGCCAGCAGCTACTCCGATGGGGGATCTAACTATGGCTACACCTTC. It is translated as CASSYSDGGSNYGYTF.

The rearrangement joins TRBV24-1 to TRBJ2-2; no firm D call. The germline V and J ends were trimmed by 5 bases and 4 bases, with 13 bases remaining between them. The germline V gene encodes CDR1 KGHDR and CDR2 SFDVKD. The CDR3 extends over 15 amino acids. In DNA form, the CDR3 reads TGTGCCACCAGTGTGTCCGGAGTGGGCACCGGGGAGCTGTTTTTT. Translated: CATSVSGVGTGELFF.

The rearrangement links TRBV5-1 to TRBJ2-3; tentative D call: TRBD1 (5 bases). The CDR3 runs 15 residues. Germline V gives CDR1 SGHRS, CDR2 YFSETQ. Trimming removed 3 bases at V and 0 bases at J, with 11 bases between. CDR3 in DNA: TGCGCCAGCAGCTCCACAGGTTATAGCACAGATACGCAGTATTTT. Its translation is CASSSTGYSTDTQYF.

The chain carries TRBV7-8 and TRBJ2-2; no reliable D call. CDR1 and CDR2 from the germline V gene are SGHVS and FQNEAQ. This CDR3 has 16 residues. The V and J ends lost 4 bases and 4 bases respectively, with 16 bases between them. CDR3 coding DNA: TGTGCCAGCAGCTCACCTCAGCCGACCGCCACCGGGGAGCTGTTTTTT. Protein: CASSSPQPTATGELFF. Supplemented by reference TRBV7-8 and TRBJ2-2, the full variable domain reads GAGVSQSPRYKVAKRGQDVALRCDPISGHVSLFWYQQALGQGPEFLTYFQNEAQLDKSGLPSDRFFAERPEGSVSTLKIQRTQQEDSAVYLCASSSPQPTATGELFFGEGSRLTVL.

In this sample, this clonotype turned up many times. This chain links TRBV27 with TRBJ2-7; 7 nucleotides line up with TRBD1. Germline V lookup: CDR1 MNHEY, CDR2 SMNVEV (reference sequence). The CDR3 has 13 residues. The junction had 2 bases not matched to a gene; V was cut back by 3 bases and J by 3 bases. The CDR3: CASSLAGGYEQYF. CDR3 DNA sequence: TGTGCCAGCAGTTTGGCAGGGGGCTACGAGCAGTACTTC.

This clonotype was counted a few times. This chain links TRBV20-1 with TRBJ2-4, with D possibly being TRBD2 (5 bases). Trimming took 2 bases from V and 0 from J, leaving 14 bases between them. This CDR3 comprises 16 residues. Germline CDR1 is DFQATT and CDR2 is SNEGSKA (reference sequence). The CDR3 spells CSARQGLGVAKNIQYF. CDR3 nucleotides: TGCAGTGCTAGACAAGGGTTGGGAGTAGCCAAAAACATTCAGTACTTC.

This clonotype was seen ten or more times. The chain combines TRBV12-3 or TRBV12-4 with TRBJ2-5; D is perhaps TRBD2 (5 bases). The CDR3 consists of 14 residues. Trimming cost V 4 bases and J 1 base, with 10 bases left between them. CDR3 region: CASSSTRGQETQYF. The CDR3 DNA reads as TGTGCCAGCAGTTCCACCCGGGGCCAAGAGACCCAGTACTTC.

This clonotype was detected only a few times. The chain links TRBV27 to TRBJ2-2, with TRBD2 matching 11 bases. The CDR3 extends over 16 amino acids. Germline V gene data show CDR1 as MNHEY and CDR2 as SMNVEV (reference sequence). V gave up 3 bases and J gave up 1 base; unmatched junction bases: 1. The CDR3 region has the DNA TGTGCCAGCAGTTTTAGCGGGGGGGAGAACACCGGGGAGCTGTTTTTT. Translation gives CASSFSGGENTGELFF.

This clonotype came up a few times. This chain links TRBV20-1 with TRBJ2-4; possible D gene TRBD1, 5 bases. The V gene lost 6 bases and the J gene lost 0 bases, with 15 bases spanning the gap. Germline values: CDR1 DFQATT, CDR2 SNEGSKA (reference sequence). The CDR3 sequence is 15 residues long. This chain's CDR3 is CSAAKTEIAKNIQYF. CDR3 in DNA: TGCAGTGCGGCAAAGACAGAAATAGCCAAAAACATTCAGTACTTC.

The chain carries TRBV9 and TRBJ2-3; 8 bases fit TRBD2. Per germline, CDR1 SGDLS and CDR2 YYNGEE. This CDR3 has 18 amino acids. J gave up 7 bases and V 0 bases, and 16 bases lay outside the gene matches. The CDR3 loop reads CASSVGGSGIPGVNTQYF. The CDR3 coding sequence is TGTGCCAGCAGCGTAGGGGGTAGCGGGATCCCCGGAGTCAATACGCAGTATTTT. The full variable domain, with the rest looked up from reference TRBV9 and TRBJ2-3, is DSGVTQTPKHLITATGQRVTLRCSPRSGDLSVYWYQQSLDQGLQFLIQYYNGEERAKGNILERFSAQQFPDLHSELNLSSLELGDSALYFCASSVGGSGIPGVNTQYFGPGTRLTVL.

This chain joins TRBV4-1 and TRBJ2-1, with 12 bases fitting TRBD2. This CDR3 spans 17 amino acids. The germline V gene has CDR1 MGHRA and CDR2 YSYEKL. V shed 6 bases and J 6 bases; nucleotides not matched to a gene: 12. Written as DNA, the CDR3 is TGCGCCAGCAGAACTACTAGCGGGGGGACGGTCCCCAATGAGCAGTTCTTC. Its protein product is CASRTTSGGTVPNEQFF.

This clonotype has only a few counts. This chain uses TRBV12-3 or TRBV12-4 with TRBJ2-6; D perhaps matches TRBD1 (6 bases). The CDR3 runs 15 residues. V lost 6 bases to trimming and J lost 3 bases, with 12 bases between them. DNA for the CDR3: TGTGCCAGCAGAAAAGGGGGTTTTGGGGCCAACGTCCTGACTTTC. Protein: CASRKGGFGANVLTF.

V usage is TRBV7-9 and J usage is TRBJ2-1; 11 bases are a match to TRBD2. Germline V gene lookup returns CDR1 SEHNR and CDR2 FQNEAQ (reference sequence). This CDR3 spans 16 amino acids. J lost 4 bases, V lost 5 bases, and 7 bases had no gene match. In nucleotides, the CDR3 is TGTGCCAGCAGCGGGACGACTAGCGGGGTTTACAATGAGCAGTTCTTC. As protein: CASSGTTSGVYNEQFF.

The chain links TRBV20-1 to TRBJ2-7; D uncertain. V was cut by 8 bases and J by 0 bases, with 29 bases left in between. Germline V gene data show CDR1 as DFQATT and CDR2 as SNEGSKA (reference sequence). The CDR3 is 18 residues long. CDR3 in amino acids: CSLTGVPDYPLSSYEQYF. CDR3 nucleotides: TGCAGTTTGACTGGGGTTCCCGATTATCCCCTAAGCTCCTACGAGCAGTACTTC.

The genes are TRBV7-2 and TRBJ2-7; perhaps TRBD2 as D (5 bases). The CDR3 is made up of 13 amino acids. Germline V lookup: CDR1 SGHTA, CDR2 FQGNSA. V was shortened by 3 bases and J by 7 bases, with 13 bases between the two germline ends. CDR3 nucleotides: TGTGCCAGCAGCTTTGGTGTAAGGAGGGAGCAGTACTTC. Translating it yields CASSFGVRREQYF.